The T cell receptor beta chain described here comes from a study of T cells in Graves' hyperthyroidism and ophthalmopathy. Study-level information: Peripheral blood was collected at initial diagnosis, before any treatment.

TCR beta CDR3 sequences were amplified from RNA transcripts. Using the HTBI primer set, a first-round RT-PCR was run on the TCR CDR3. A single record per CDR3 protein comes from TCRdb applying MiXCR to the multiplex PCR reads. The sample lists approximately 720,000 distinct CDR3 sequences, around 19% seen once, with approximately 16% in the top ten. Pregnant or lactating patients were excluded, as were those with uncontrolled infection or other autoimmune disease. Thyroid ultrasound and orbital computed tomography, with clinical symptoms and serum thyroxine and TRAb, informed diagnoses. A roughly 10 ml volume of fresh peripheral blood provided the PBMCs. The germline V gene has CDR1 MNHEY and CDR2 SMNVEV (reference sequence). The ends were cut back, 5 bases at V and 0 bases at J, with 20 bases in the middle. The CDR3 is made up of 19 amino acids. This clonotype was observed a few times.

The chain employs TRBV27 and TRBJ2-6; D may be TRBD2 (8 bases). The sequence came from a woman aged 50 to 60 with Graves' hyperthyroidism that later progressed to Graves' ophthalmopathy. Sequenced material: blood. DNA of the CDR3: TGTGCCAGCAGTGGGGGTCCCCGGGAGGGGGCCTCTGGGGCCAACGTCCTGACTTTC. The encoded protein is CASSGGPREGASGANVLTF.